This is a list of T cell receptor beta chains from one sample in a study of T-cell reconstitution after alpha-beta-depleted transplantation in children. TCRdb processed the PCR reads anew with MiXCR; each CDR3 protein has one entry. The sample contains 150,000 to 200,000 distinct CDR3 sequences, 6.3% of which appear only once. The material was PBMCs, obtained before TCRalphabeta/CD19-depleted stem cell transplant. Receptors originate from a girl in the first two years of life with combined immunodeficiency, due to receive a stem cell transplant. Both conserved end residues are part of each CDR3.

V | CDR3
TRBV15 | CATRQDNEQFF
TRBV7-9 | CASSLGVQGATETQYF
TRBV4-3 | CASSQGARMNTEAFF
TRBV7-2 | CASSLRREGRGELFF
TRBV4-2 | CASSPFWSSGEEETQYF
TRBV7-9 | CASSPGQALKETQYF
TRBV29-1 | CSVGEGPRGQPQHF
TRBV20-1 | CSARPGTSGSSEQFF
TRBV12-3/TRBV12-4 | CASSRGLLDRGLNEQFF
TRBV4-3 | CASSQGSGYKNIQYF
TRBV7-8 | CASSLSRTGETQYF
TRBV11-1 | CASSFAGTSGKETQYF
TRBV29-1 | CSVDGLGYGYTF
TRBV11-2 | CASSLDLERGAFF
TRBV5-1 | CASSLVRSYNEQFF
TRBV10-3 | CAISDSRGSGNTIYF
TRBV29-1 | CSVGAMNTGELFF
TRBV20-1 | CSANDRGIDEQYF
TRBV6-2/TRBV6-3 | CASSHGGGGLNDEQFF
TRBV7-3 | CASSLELAGTGELFF
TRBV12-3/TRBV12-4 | CASSLVPGDYNEQFF
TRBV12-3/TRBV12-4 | CASSLGTGIQYF
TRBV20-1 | CSAFFASGTINYEQYF
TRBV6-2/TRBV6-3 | CASSYSTWAANEKLFF
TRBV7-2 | CASSLGLGELFF
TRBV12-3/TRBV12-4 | CASSLVQGDQPQHF
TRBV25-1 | CASSEYFPGAGESGETQYF
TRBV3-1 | CASSLQGFPVAEAFF
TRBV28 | CASSLFELIGGDTQYF
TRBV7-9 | CASSLTITGPNQPQHF
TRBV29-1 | CSDLLAGVRETQYF
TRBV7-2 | CASQRVYSTDTQYF
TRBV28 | CASNPEVREGPYNEQFF
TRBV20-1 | CSLAGVRFGTDTQYF
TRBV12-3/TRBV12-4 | CASRPGTGGYEQYF
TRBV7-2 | CASSPFGSDYNEQFF
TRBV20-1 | CSARETGASTDTQYF